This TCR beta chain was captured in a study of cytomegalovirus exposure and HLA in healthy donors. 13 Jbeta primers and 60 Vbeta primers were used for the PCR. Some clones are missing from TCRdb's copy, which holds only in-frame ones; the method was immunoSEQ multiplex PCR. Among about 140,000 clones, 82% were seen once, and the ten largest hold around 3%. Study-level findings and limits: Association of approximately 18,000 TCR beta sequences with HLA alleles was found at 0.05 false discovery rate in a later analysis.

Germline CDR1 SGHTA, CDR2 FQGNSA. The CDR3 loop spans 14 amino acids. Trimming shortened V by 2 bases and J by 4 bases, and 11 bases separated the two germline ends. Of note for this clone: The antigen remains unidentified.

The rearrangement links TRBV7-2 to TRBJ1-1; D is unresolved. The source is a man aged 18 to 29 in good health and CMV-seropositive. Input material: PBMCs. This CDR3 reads CASSLKLMSTEAFF. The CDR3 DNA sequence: TGTGCCAGCAGCTTAAAGTTGATGAGCACTGAAGCTTTCTTT. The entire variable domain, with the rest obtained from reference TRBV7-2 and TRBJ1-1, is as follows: GAGVSQSPSNKVTEKGKDVELRCDPISGHTALYWYRQSLGQGLEFLIYFQGNSAPDKSGLPSDRFSAERTGGSVSTLTIQRTQQEDSAVYLCASSLKLMSTEAFFGQGTRLTVV.